The clone carrying this TCR beta chain was detected a few times. Its antigen is currently unknown. Primers for the PCR totalled 60 Vbeta and 13 Jbeta. Some clones are missing from TCRdb's copy, which holds only in-frame ones; the method was immunoSEQ multiplex PCR. The sample consists of about 120,000 clones, 74% of them appearing once. This sample was taken from a study of cytomegalovirus exposure and HLA in healthy donors. This CDR3 has 13 amino acids. Germline CDR1 reads SGHRS; CDR2 reads YFSETQ. V dropped 0 bases and J dropped 4 bases, with 7 bases sitting between them. The study's findings and limits: In a later analysis, TCR beta V- and J-gene trimming was associated with a missense DCLRE1C variant. A reported reduction in N-insertions relative to the 666-donor mean was seen in an Asian-associated ancestry cluster in a later analysis.

Sequencing was performed on PBMCs. The receptor was derived from a man in his forties in good health and CMV-seropositive. The chain employs TRBV5-1 and TRBJ2-5, with D unclear. The CDR3 loop is CASSLAPRETQYF. CDR3 sequence (DNA): TGCGCCAGCAGCTTGGCCCCTAGAGAGACCCAGTACTTC.